This TCR beta chain comes out of a study of brain T cells in children with intractable seizures (dated by TCRdb to about 2021). As for the study more broadly: A NanoString immunology panel was first used to screen resected brain tissue from 40 to 55 pediatric epilepsy surgery cases for immune gene transcripts. Among the approximately 12 selected surgery cases, eight also had pre-surgery blood sequenced, leaving four with brain tissue only. The study at large found these results: Because pre- and post-surgery blood were sequenced to different depths, clones absent from the pre-surgery sample may reflect undersampling. Viral specificity was inferred solely from CDR3 sequence similarity, and the HCMV serostatus of the patients was not known.

This clone has just one count. The antigen it binds to is not known. Base qualities are not provided; no much larger clone lies one nucleotide away. The immunoSEQ assay was used to generate TCR beta chain sequences from genomic DNA. The published analysis was carried out like this. CDR3 sequences that did not begin with the conserved framework cysteine at position 104 were removed manually. To get clonality, the normalized Shannon's Diversity Index was subtracted from one, giving values from 0 (maximal diversity) to 1 (oligoclonal). Chi-squared comparison-of-proportions tests were used to check whether the frequency of the same CDR3 differed between samples, for example brain versus blood. Public clonotypes were found through immuneACCESS searches, while the VDJdb browser was used to judge similarity to known antiviral clonotypes. The table comes from immuneACCESS by way of TCRdb, which keeps in-frame sequences with V and J called. Part of the clones is missing from these tables; in studies checked, under half for an unresolved V gene and the rest for unknown reasons. V and J calls plus clone size are reproduced from that table; the DNA served to infer D and trimming. A total of 340,000 or so clones appear in this sample, more than 85% of them only once. The ten biggest clones cover 5.7% of the sample.

The time point tag for this specimen amounts to: blood from clinic visit 5 months post-surgery; TSC patient then seizure free. The surgery cases with the highest brain T cell transcript signatures were chosen for TCR beta chain sequencing of brain tissue, and also of blood when blood was available. Before surgery, the patients had been given at least one anti-epileptic drug. TCR-sequenced patients were children with drug-resistant epilepsy due to tuberous sclerosis complex, focal cortical dysplasia, Rasmussen encephalitis or hemimegalencephaly. Bulk genomic DNA was isolated from unsorted brain tissue and whole blood using the Monarch genomic DNA purification kit. CDR3 length: 13 amino acids, cysteine to phenylalanine. The kept DNA is CDR3 alone, 39 bases in frame from the first base. V is pared back by 6 bases and J by 3 bases, with 10 bases lying between the germline termini. Looking up the germline V gene yields CDR1 SNHLY and CDR2 FYNNEI.

The chain uses TRBV2 and TRBJ2-3; the D region may be TRBD1 or TRBD2, each matching 5 bases equally. Here the sequenced sample was peripheral blood, taken approximately 5 months after surgery. This clonotype was sampled from a boy under three years old with tuberous sclerosis and intractable seizures. The CDR3 region reads CASRGRTTDTQYF. The base sequence is TGTGCCAGCAGGGGACGGACTACAGATACGCAGTATTTT.